The rows below give T cell receptor beta chains drawn from one sample of a study of blood T cell repertoires in COVID-19. Using immunoSEQ multiplex PCR, the repertoire was profiled, and TCRdb retains in-frame clones only, with some absent. The table lists some 200,000 clones, 86% of them singletons, with over 2% in the top ten. The sample taken for sequencing was peripheral blood. Source of these receptors: a woman aged 45-59 years with acute or convalescent COVID-19. Both conserved end residues are part of each CDR3. The D gene is left open where the match is weak. Clone size is shown for a subset of rows, as once, few, many or a class of expanded clone.

few	-	TRBV19	TRBJ1-4	CASSILGRATNEKLFF	TGTGCCAGTAGTATACTGGGTCGGGCAACTAATGAAAAACTGTTTTTT
few	TRBD2	TRBV5-6	TRBJ2-1	CASSPGLVRNEQFF	TGTGCCAGCAGCCCTGGACTAGTACGCAATGAGCAGTTCTTC
-	-	TRBV5-1	TRBJ2-2	CASSRSGAPLSGELFF	TGCGCCAGCAGCAGGTCAGGGGCCCCTCTCTCCGGGGAGCTGTTTTTT
-	-	TRBV6-2/TRBV6-3	TRBJ2-2	CASSRLGGRAGELFF	TGTGCCAGCAGTCGACTGGGGGGTAGAGCCGGGGAGCTGTTTTTT
-	-	TRBV30	TRBJ1-4	CASRGVATNEKLFF	TGTGCCTCCCGGGGGGTTGCAACTAATGAAAAACTGTTTTTT
-	-	TRBV13	TRBJ1-3	CASSLSVGNTIYF	TGTGCCAGCAGCTTATCAGTTGGAAACACCATATATTTT
-	TRBD1	TRBV5-1	TRBJ1-4	CASSWTGGSEKLFF	TGCGCCAGCAGCTGGACAGGGGGCAGTGAAAAACTGTTTTTT
-	-	TRBV7-2	TRBJ1-6	CASSLTGYNSPLHF	TGTGCCAGCAGCTTAACAGGGTATAATTCACCCCTCCACTTT
-	TRBD1	TRBV5-1	TRBJ1-1	CASSLGDRGRTEAFF	TGCGCCAGCAGCTTGGGGGACAGGGGTCGGACTGAAGCTTTCTTT
-	-	TRBV5-1	TRBJ1-5	CASSFTGRQPQHF	TGCGCCAGCAGCTTTACGGGGAGGCAGCCCCAGCATTTT
-	TRBD1	TRBV4-3	TRBJ2-2	CASSHRTGAGGELFF	TGCGCCAGCAGCCATCGGACAGGGGCCGGCGGGGAGCTGTTTTTT
-	TRBD2	TRBV5-4	TRBJ2-5	CASSFGGVQETQYF	TGTGCCAGCAGCTTCGGGGGGGTACAAGAGACCCAGTACTTC
-	-	TRBV10-3	TRBJ2-5	CAISEGRGETQYF	TGTGCCATCAGTGAGGGCAGAGGAGAGACCCAGTACTTC
-	-	TRBV5-4	TRBJ2-3	CASSLGSGHTDTQYF	TGTGCCAGCAGCTTGGGGAGCGGCCACACAGATACGCAGTATTTT
-	TRBD1	TRBV7-2	TRBJ1-2	CASSSGQGSKGYTF	TGTGCCAGCAGCTCAGGACAGGGGTCAAAAGGCTACACCTTC
-	-	TRBV11-2	TRBJ1-2	CASSPEKAGGYTF	TGTGCCAGCAGCCCCGAGAAGGCAGGAGGCTACACCTTC
-	-	TRBV19	TRBJ1-1	CASSMEGSNTEAFF	TGTGCCAGTAGTATGGAGGGGTCGAACACTGAAGCTTTCTTT
few	-	TRBV6-2/TRBV6-3	TRBJ1-5	CASSYSGGNQPQHF	TGTGCCAGCAGTTACTCAGGGGGCAATCAGCCCCAGCATTTT
-	-	TRBV5-1	TRBJ1-2	CASSLSGYGYTF	TGCGCCAGCAGCTTGTCGGGCTATGGCTACACCTTC
-	-	TRBV5-6	TRBJ2-3	CASSPTVSTDTQYF	TGTGCCAGCAGCCCGACAGTGAGCACAGATACGCAGTATTTT
-	TRBD2	TRBV5-1	TRBJ2-3	CATKMTSGRSTDTQYF	TGCGCCACCAAAATGACTAGCGGGAGAAGCACAGATACGCAGTATTTT
-	TRBD2	TRBV5-4	TRBJ2-5	CASSSGLSQETQYF	TGTGCCAGCAGCTCGGGACTATCGCAAGAGACCCAGTACTTC
-	-	TRBV24-1	TRBJ1-2	CATSPPSTSPNYGYTF	TGTGCCACCAGTCCCCCCAGTACCTCACCTAACTATGGCTACACCTTC
-	TRBD1	TRBV7-9	TRBJ1-2	CASGHRGTNYGYTF	TGTGCCAGCGGTCACAGGGGGACTAACTATGGCTACACCTTC
-	TRBD2	TRBV11-2	TRBJ2-3	CASSSPRLAGGPADTQYF	TGTGCCAGCAGCTCTCCTCGACTAGCGGGAGGGCCAGCAGATACGCAGTATTTT
-	TRBD1	TRBV7-6	TRBJ1-5	CASSLLGGAGNQPQHF	TGTGCCAGCAGCTTACTAGGGGGCGCCGGCAATCAGCCCCAGCATTTT
once	-	TRBV27	TRBJ2-7	CASSSLDSVKQYF	TGTGCCAGCAGTTCATTAGACTCTGTCAAGCAGTACTTC
-	TRBD1	TRBV9	TRBJ2-5	CASSGGHQGARETQYF	TGTGCCAGCAGCGGGGGACATCAGGGGGCTCGTGAGACCCAGTACTTC
-	-	TRBV3-1/TRBV3-2	TRBJ2-5	CASSNNFMGSETQYF	TGTGCCAGCAGTAACAACTTCATGGGCTCGGAGACCCAGTACTTC
-	-	TRBV7-8	TRBJ2-5	CASSLTGRGETQYF	TGTGCCAGCAGCCTAACAGGTAGAGGAGAGACCCAGTACTTC
once	-	TRBV5-1	TRBJ1-6	CASRGGEDSPLHF	TGCGCCAGCAGGGGGGGTGAGGATTCACCCCTCCACTTT
once	-	TRBV18	TRBJ1-4	CASSPNVAPGGGEKLFF	TGTGCCAGCTCACCAAATGTCGCTCCGGGGGGAGGTGAAAAACTGTTTTTT
-	TRBD1	TRBV11-3	TRBJ1-5	CASSPGGSQPQHF	TGTGCCAGCAGCCCAGGGGGCAGTCAGCCCCAGCATTTT
-	-	TRBV27	TRBJ1-5	CASSFNGDNQPQHF	TGTGCCAGCAGTTTTAATGGAGACAATCAGCCCCAGCATTTT
-	TRBD1	TRBV9	TRBJ1-3	CASSPEGTGAGNTIYF	TGTGCCAGCAGCCCAGAGGGGACAGGGGCTGGAAACACCATATATTTT
-	-	TRBV11-2	TRBJ1-1	CASSLDREAEAFF	TGTGCCAGCAGCTTAGATCGGGAAGCTGAAGCTTTCTTT
-	-	TRBV9	TRBJ1-3	CASSVSSSRGTGNTIYF	TGTGCCAGCAGCGTATCAAGTTCTAGGGGTACCGGAAACACCATATATTTT
-	-	TRBV15	TRBJ1-6	CATSREPGNNSPLHF	TGTGCCACCAGCAGAGAGCCAGGGAATAATTCACCCCTCCACTTT
few	TRBD1	TRBV3-1/TRBV3-2	TRBJ1-1	CASSQQTGYTEAFF	TGTGCCAGCAGCCAACAGACAGGGTACACTGAAGCTTTCTTT
-	TRBD2	TRBV7-6	TRBJ2-3	CASSSSGISTDTQYF	TGTGCCAGCAGCTCAAGCGGGATCAGCACAGATACGCAGTATTTT